Presented here are 8 T cell receptor beta chains from one specimen sequenced in a study of T-cell memory formation after mild COVID-19. TCRdb re-analysed the 5' RACE reads in MiXCR, keeping a single row per CDR3 protein. The top ten hold about 12% of the sample, which has 470,000 or so distinct CDR3 sequences, approximately 23% seen once. The specimen was PBMCs or a T cell subset sorted from them (not recorded which). The receptors stem from an adult woman who had mild COVID-19 (a few samples of this study predate the infection). Cell type and time point are not known.

This clonotype came up many times. The chain couples TRBV4-1 to TRBJ2-3; maybe TRBD2 (5 bases). CDR1 is MGHRA and CDR2 is YSYEKL in the germline V gene. The V and J ends lost 3 bases and 1 base respectively, with 14 bases between them. The CDR3 consists of 16 residues. CDR3 DNA sequence: TGCGCCAGCAGCCAGGAGGTCGGGTCAGGCACAGATACGCAGTATTTT. Its protein is CASSQEVGSGTDTQYF.

The CDR3 sequence: CASSLDGIEPQHF. The CDR3 DNA follows: TGTGCCAGCAGCTTAGATGGGATAGAGCCCCAGCATTTT. This sequence joins TRBV7-2 and TRBJ1-5; D gene uncertain. The CDR3 consists of 13 residues. Trimming cost V 1 base and J 8 bases, with 9 bases left between them. The germline gives CDR1 SGHTA, CDR2 FQGNSA.

This clonotype was seen a handful of times. This rearrangement joins TRBV12-3 or TRBV12-4 to TRBJ1-4; tentative D call: TRBD1 (5 bases). Trimming left V 1 base short and J 5 bases short, with 11 bases between. The CDR3 covers 15 residues. CDR3 sequence: CASSLGLGTNEKLFF. CDR3 sequence (DNA): TGTGCCAGCAGTTTAGGGTTAGGGACGAATGAAAAACTGTTTTTT.

This clonotype was detected ten times or more. The V gene is TRBV28, the J gene TRBJ2-4, with D unresolved. This CDR3 contains 9 residues. CDR1 and CDR2 from the germline V gene are MDHEN and SYDVKM. The V gene lost 8 bases and the J gene lost 8 bases, with 4 bases spanning the gap. The CDR3 here is CASGDIQYF. The DNA of the CDR3 is TGTGCCAGCGGGGACATTCAGTACTTC.

This clonotype has ten or more counts. The chain joins TRBV4-1 to TRBJ2-3; either TRBD1 or TRBD2 may supply D (5 bases each). The CDR3 totals 14 residues. V shed 8 bases and J shed 11 bases, with 23 bases lying between them. Germline V gives CDR1 MGHRA, CDR2 YSYEKL. The CDR3 region is CASGGSFRSVRQYF. DNA for the CDR3: TGCGCCAGCGGGGGATCGTTTAGGTCCGTAAGGCAGTATTTT.

This clonotype turned up a few times. CDR3 amino acids: CASSHPGTRFTDTQYF. CDR3 coding DNA: TGCGCCAGCAGCCATCCGGGGACTAGGTTCACAGATACGCAGTATTTT. The chain is built from TRBV5-1 and TRBJ2-3, with 8 bases lining up with TRBD2. Germline CDR1 reads SGHRS; CDR2 reads YFSETQ. The CDR3 loop spans 16 amino acids. The V and J ends lost 4 bases and 2 bases, in that order; junction bases with no gene match: 9.

CDR3 bases: TGTGCCAGCAGTCGTGGGCTAGCGGGGTCCGGGGAGCTGTTTTTT. Its translation is CASSRGLAGSGELFF. The chain links TRBV7-2 to TRBJ2-2; TRBD2 aligns across 9 bases. The trim removed 6 bases at V and 6 bases at J, leaving 8 bases unmatched. This CDR3 has 15 residues. Germline loops: CDR1 SGHTA, CDR2 FQGNSA.

This chain uses TRBV25-1 with TRBJ1-2; perhaps TRBD1 as D (5 bases). Trimming pared 10 bases from V and 4 bases from J, leaving 19 bases between. Germline CDR1 MGHDK, CDR2 SYGVNS. This CDR3 has 14 residues. The CDR3 nucleotides read TGTGCCACCCTTCCGACTGGGGCCCTCTATGGCTACACCTTC. Translated: CATLPTGALYGYTF.